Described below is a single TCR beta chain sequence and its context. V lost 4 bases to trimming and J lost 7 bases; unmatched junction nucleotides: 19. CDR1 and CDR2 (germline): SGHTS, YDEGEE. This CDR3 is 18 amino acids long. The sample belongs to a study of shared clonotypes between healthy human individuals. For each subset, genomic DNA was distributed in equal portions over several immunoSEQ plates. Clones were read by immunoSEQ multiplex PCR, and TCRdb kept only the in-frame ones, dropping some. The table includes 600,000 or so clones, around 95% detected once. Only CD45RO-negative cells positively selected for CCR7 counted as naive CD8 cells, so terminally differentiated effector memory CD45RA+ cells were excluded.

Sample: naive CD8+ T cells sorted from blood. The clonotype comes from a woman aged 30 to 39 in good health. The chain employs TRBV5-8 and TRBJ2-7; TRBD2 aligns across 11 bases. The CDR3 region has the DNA TGTGCCAGCAGCCAAGATAGGTACCTAGCGGGAGGCCGTAATGAGCAGTACTTC. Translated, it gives CASSQDRYLAGGRNEQYF.